These T cell receptor beta chains were read from a single sample in a study of post-analysis software for immune sequencing data. MiXCR was run by TCRdb on the PCR reads, yielding one entry per CDR3 protein. Here the sample spans 750,000 to 900,000 distinct CDR3 sequences, roughly 50% being singletons. Sequenced material: blood. These receptors originate from a girl under 18 with multiple sclerosis. Each CDR3 is given with its conserved first and last residue. A D gene is named only where the DNA matches it firmly. Clone size is not always given. Where it is, it says once, few, many or a class for expanded clones.

>.|TRBJ1-5|.|TRBV29-1
CSVQDSNQPQHF
TGCAGCGTTCAGGATTCCAATCAGCCCCAGCATTTT
>.|TRBJ2-3|TRBD1|TRBV27
CASAGTGTGGVDTQYF
TGTGCCAGTGCCGGCACCGGGACAGGGGGCGTAGATACGCAGTATTTT
>.|TRBJ2-1|TRBD2|TRBV29-1
CSVGPGLAEYNEQFF
TGCAGCGTTGGTCCGGGACTAGCGGAGTACAATGAGCAGTTCTTC
>few|TRBJ2-6|.|TRBV10-3
CAISERISGANVLTF
TGTGCCATCAGTGAAAGGATCTCTGGGGCCAACGTCCTGACTTTC
>.|TRBJ2-7|TRBD1|TRBV7-9
CASSSQGAGAEQYF
TGTGCCAGCAGCTCACAGGGGGCCGGGGCCGAGCAGTACTTC
>many|TRBJ2-7|.|TRBV29-1
CSVEEGGGYEQYF
TGCAGCGTTGAAGAGGGAGGAGGCTACGAGCAGTACTTC
>few|TRBJ2-1|.|TRBV7-9
CASSLRQNLNEQFF
TGTGCCAGCAGCTTAAGACAAAACCTCAATGAGCAGTTCTTC
>few|TRBJ2-5|TRBD2|TRBV20-1
CSARGSTSGRGETQYF
TGCAGTGCTAGAGGTTCGACTAGCGGGAGGGGGGAGACCCAGTACTTC
>once|TRBJ2-3|TRBD2|TRBV7-9
CASRNGRLADTQYF
TGTGCCAGCAGGAACGGGAGGTTGGCAGATACGCAGTATTTT
>few|TRBJ2-7|TRBD2|TRBV4-1
CASSQGLAGGISDEQYF
TGCGCCAGCAGCCAAGGACTAGCGGGAGGGATCAGCGACGAGCAGTACTTC
>.|TRBJ2-5|TRBD2|TRBV20-1
CSAPPRGSGEQYF
TGCAGTGCCCCCCCCCGCGGGAGCGGGGAGCAGTACTTC
>few|TRBJ2-3|.|TRBV6-5
CASSPPDGADTQYF
TGTGCCAGCAGCCCTCCCGACGGGGCGGATACGCAGTATTTT
>once|TRBJ2-1|.|TRBV3-1
CASSQVRDRVYNEQFF
TGTGCCAGCAGCCAAGTACGAGACAGAGTCTACAATGAGCAGTTCTTC
>few|TRBJ2-5|TRBD2|TRBV28
CASSLGAGGTLVQTQYF
TGTGCCAGCAGTTTGGGCGCGGGAGGGACCCTCGTTCAGACCCAGTACTTC
>.|TRBJ2-1|TRBD2|TRBV20-1
CSAEEPAGGPNEQFF
TGCAGTGCGGAAGAGCCAGCGGGAGGGCCCAATGAGCAGTTCTTC
>.|TRBJ1-1|.|TRBV6-2/TRBV6-3
CASSASGGPEAFF
TGCGCCAGCAGCGCGTCGGGGGGCCCTGAAGCTTTCTTT
>once|TRBJ1-6|TRBD1|TRBV11-3
CASSLLGQVGSSPLHF
TGTGCCAGCAGCTTGTTGGGACAGGTTGGCAGTTCACCCCTCCACTTT
>once|TRBJ2-5|.|TRBV28
CASSPPWTREQYF
TGTGCCAGCAGTCCCCCCTGGACCAGGGAGCAGTACTTC
>.|TRBJ2-7|TRBD1|TRBV28
CASDNRGYEQYF
TGTGCCAGTGATAACAGGGGCTACGAGCAGTACTTC
>few|TRBJ2-7|.|TRBV9
CASSAQLGTPTYEQYF
TGTGCCAGCAGCGCCCAACTCGGAACACCTACCTACGAGCAGTACTTC
>few|TRBJ2-3|TRBD2|TRBV29-1
CSVARGVVTDTQYF
TGCAGCGTCGCACGGGGGGTCGTCACAGATACGCAGTATTTT
>few|TRBJ2-4|.|TRBV29-1
CSVRDRSKNIQYF
TGCAGCGTCCGCGACAGATCCAAAAACATTCAGTACTTC
>.|TRBJ2-5|TRBD2|TRBV5-1
CASSLAGTSGGSETQYF
TGCGCCAGCAGCTTGGCCGGGACTAGCGGGGGGTCCGAGACCCAGTACTTC
>.|TRBJ2-1|.|TRBV12-3/TRBV12-4
CASSPPGTAEQFF
TGTGCCAGCAGTCCCCCCGGGACTGCTGAGCAGTTCTTC
>many|TRBJ2-2|.|TRBV4-2
CASSQGDIGELFF
TGTGCCAGCAGCCAGGGGGACATCGGGGAGCTGTTTTTT
>few|TRBJ2-4|.|TRBV27
CASSWGRTTNIQYF
TGTGCCAGCAGTTGGGGTAGGACAACAAACATTCAGTACTTC
>.|TRBJ2-7|TRBD2|TRBV5-5
CASSVGLAVSSYEQYF
TGTGCCAGCAGCGTGGGCCTAGCGGTGAGTTCCTACGAGCAGTACTTC
>.|TRBJ2-5|TRBD1|TRBV29-1
CSVGPGQGEKQYF
TGCAGCGTTGGACCGGGACAGGGGGAAAAGCAGTACTTC
>many|TRBJ2-1|.|TRBV29-1
CSGWKNEQFF
TGCAGCGGCTGGAAGAATGAGCAGTTCTTC
>once|TRBJ1-2|TRBD1|TRBV6-5
CASSYPGQGHGYTF
TGTGCCAGCAGTTACCCCGGACAGGGGCATGGCTACACCTTC
>.|TRBJ2-7|TRBD2|TRBV29-1
CSVSGTSVYEQYF
TGCAGCGTCTCCGGGACTAGTGTCTACGAGCAGTACTTC
>many|TRBJ2-7|.|TRBV29-1
CSVAGSDSSYEQYF
TGCAGCGTTGCGGGTAGCGACAGCTCCTACGAGCAGTACTTC
>.|TRBJ2-1|TRBD2|TRBV2
CASPGEAGAVEQFF
TGTGCCAGCCCCGGGGAAGCGGGAGCCGTTGAGCAGTTCTTC
>.|TRBJ2-7|.|TRBV28
CASSPQTYTYEQYF
TGTGCCAGCAGTCCCCAGACATATACGTACGAGCAGTACTTC
>.|TRBJ2-1|TRBD1|TRBV5-1
CASSLLGQGAEEQFF
TGCGCCAGCAGCTTGTTGGGACAGGGGGCAGAGGAGCAGTTCTTC
>.|TRBJ2-4|.|TRBV6-1
CASSEDAGGAKNIQYF
TGTGCCAGCAGTGAAGATGCAGGGGGGGCCAAAAACATTCAGTACTTC
>.|TRBJ1-6|.|TRBV20-1
CSAPGTPDGPLHF
TGCAGTGCTCCCGGGACCCCGGATGGACCCCTCCACTTT
>.|TRBJ2-7|.|TRBV9
CASNRRAGEQYF
TGTGCCAGCAACCGCAGGGCGGGAGAGCAGTACTTC
>.|TRBJ1-2|TRBD1|TRBV29-1
CSVYRDRGRGRYGYTF
TGCAGCGTTTACCGGGACAGGGGGCGCGGCCGCTATGGCTACACCTTC
>few|TRBJ1-1|.|TRBV3-1
CASSLRMSDTEAFF
TGTGCCAGCAGCCTCAGGATGTCGGACACTGAAGCTTTCTTT
>few|TRBJ2-3|.|TRBV12-3/TRBV12-4
CASSSTGHTQYF
TGTGCCAGCAGTTCGACCGGTCATACGCAGTATTTT
>once|TRBJ2-7|TRBD2|TRBV10-3
CAIRGTSDEQYF
TGTGCCATCAGAGGGACTAGCGACGAGCAGTACTTC
>few|TRBJ2-1|TRBD2|TRBV20-1
CSARVPGLAVRGDEQFF
TGCAGTGCTAGAGTCCCGGGACTAGCGGTCCGAGGTGATGAGCAGTTCTTC
>.|TRBJ1-5|TRBD1|TRBV24-1
CATSEQGYQPQHF
TGTGCCACCAGTGAACAGGGGTACCAGCCCCAGCATTTT
>few|TRBJ1-2|.|TRBV5-6
CASSLSGVHGYTF
TGTGCCAGCAGCTTGTCCGGGGTCCATGGCTACACCTTC
>.|TRBJ1-4|TRBD1|TRBV20-1
CSASWAGGNEKLFF
TGCAGTGCTAGTTGGGCAGGGGGTAATGAAAAACTGTTTTTT
>.|TRBJ2-7|TRBD1|TRBV27
CASSLDRVSYEQYF
TGTGCCAGCAGTTTAGACAGGGTCTCCTACGAGCAGTACTTC
>.|TRBJ2-5|TRBD2|TRBV3-1
CASSRLAGTSRETQYF
TGTGCCAGCAGCCGGCTAGCGGGAACCTCTCGGGAGACCCAGTACTTC
>.|TRBJ2-6|.|TRBV5-6
CASRCQTSGANVLTF
TGTGCCAGCAGATGTCAGACTTCTGGGGCCAACGTCCTGACTTTC
>few|TRBJ2-3|.|TRBV14
CASSQEADSRTDTQYF
TGTGCCAGCAGCCAAGAGGCGGACTCCCGAACAGATACGCAGTATTTT
>.|TRBJ2-3|TRBD2|TRBV12-3/TRBV12-4
CASTRGIAGADTQYF
TGTGCCAGCACCAGGGGAATAGCGGGAGCAGATACGCAGTATTTT
>.|TRBJ2-3|.|TRBV24-1
CATSDGQYSLEGTDTQYF
TGTGCCACCAGTGATGGACAGTATTCGCTAGAGGGCACAGATACGCAGTATTTT
>.|TRBJ2-7|TRBD2|TRBV6-2/TRBV6-3
CASSYSRTSGNYEQYF
TGTGCCAGCAGTTACTCGCGGACTAGCGGTAACTACGAGCAGTACTTC
>.|TRBJ2-5|TRBD1|TRBV5-5
CASSLGQGKGETQYF
TGTGCCAGCAGCTTGGGACAGGGTAAGGGAGAGACCCAGTACTTC
>.|TRBJ2-6|.|TRBV20-1
CSATGPSSGANVLTF
TGCAGTGCGACAGGCCCGAGCTCTGGGGCCAACGTCCTGACTTTC